This T cell receptor beta chain was recorded in a study of blood T cell repertoires in COVID-19. As for the study in general: From T cells, B-cell-depleted T cells, or PBMCs came the material, which was cDNA or gDNA.

Trimming removed 0 bases from V and 9 bases from J, with 12 bases in between. Germline CDR1 and CDR2: SQVTM and ANQGSEA. CDR3 size: 13 residues. Original methodology: Quantification of nucleated cells was approximated via reference gene primer amplification. Only in-frame clones appear in the TCRdb table, and some are missing; sequencing was by immunoSEQ multiplex PCR. D and trimming were read from the DNA, whereas the V and J calls and clone size are those reported in that table. The sample gives hundreds of thousands of clones, 70% to 90% of which show up once; around 0.8% is in the top ten. The J gene is TRBJ1-5, the V gene TRBV29-1, with D possibly being TRBD1 (6 bases). This clonotype was sampled from a woman under 40 with acute or convalescent COVID-19. Sequencing was carried out using peripheral blood. The CDR3 DNA reads as TGCAGCGTTGAAGATAAAGGGGGGGGGCCCCAGCATTTT. This sequence encodes CSVEDKGGGPQHF.